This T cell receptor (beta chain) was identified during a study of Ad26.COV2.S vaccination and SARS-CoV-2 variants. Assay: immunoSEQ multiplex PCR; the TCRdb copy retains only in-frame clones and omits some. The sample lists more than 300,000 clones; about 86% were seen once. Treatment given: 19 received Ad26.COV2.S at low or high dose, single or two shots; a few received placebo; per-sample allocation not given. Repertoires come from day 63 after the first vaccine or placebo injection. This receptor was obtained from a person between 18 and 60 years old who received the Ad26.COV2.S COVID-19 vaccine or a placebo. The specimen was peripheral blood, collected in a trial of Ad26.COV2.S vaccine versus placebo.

The CDR3, as DNA: TGTGCCAGCAGACGGGGAACTGAAGAGACCCAGTACTTC. Its protein product is CASRRGTEETQYF. The V gene is TRBV3-1 (or the pseudogene TRBV3-2), the J gene TRBJ2-5; TRBD2 is a possible D gene (5 bases). The CDR3 runs to 13 residues. CDR1 LGHDT and CDR2 YNNKEL come from the germline V gene (reference sequence). V was trimmed by 6 bases and J by 3 bases, leaving 11 bases between them.